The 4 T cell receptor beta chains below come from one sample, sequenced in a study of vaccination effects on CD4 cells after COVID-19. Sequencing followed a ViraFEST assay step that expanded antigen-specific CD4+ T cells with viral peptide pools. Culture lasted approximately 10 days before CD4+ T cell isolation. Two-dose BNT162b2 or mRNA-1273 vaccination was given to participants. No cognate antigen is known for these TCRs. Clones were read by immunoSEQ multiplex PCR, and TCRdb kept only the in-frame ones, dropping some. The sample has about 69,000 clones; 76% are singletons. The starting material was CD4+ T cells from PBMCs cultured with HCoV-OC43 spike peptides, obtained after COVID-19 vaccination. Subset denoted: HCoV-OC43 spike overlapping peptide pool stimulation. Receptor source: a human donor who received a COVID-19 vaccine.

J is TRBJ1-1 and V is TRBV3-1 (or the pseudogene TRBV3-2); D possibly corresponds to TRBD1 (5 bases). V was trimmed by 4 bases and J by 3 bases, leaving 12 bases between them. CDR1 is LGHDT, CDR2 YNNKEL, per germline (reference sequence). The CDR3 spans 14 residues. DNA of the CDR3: TGTGCCAGCAGCCTGGGGGGGGAGGACACTGAAGCTTTCTTT. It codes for CASSLGGEDTEAFF.

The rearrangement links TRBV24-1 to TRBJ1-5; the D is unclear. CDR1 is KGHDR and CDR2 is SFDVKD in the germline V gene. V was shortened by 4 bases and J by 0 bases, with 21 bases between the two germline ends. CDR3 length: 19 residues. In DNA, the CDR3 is TGTGCCACCAGTGACCCCCAAGTGCCGAGCCTTACTAGCAATCAGCCCCAGCATTTT. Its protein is CATSDPQVPSLTSNQPQHF.

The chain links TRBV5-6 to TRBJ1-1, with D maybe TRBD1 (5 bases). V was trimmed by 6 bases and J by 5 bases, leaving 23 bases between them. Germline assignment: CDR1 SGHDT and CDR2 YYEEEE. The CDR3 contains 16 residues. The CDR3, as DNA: TGTGCCAGCACCCCATCGGCAGGGAAAGTATTTACTGAAGCTTTCTTT. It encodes CASTPSAGKVFTEAFF.

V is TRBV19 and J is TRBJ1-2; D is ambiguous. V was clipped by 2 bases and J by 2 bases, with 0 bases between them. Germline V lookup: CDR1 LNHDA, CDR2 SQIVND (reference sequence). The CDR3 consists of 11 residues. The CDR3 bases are TGTGCCAGTAGTATAAACTATGGCTACACCTTC. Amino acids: CASSINYGYTF. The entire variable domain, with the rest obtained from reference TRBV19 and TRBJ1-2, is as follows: DGGITQSPKYLFRKEGQNVTLSCEQNLNHDAMYWYRQDPGQGLRLIYYSQIVNDFQKGDIAEGYSVSREKKESFPLTVTSAQKNPTAFYLCASSINYGYTFGSGTRLTVV.